The clone carrying this T cell receptor beta chain has a single count. This entry comes from a study of shared clonotypes between healthy human individuals. Whole-study context: Each donor's CD8 memory used one plate, CD8 naive two, each CD4 subset three.

Libraries were prepared by immunoSEQ multiplex PCR; TCRdb keeps only in-frame clonotypes and omits some of them. The sample yields some 2.1 million clones, roughly 93% seen once. This CDR3 has 14 residues. Germline V gene sequence: CDR1 MNHEY, CDR2 SMNVEV (reference sequence). V lost 5 bases and J lost 6, with 17 bases in between. Naive CD8 cells lacked CD45RO and underwent positive selection for CCR7, leaving out terminally differentiated effector memory CD45RA+ cells. Input material: naive CD8+ T cells from PBMCs. This receptor was taken from a man aged 18 to 30 in good health. Some clones in this sample may be carry-over from other donors' samples. The J gene is TRBJ2-7, the V gene TRBV27, with TRBD1 as a possible D gene (8 bases). CDR3 coding DNA: TGTGCCAGCAGTGGGACAGGCGGGAGCTCCGAGCAGTACTTC. This encodes CASSGTGGSSEQYF.